The T cell receptor beta chain under discussion was sequenced for a study of radiotherapy plus CTLA-4 blockade in lung cancer. Study observations and caveats: Blood saw expansion of tumor-derived TCR clones after radiotherapy plus ipilimumab.

Germline CDR1 reads MDHEN; CDR2 reads SYDVKM. The V gene end was trimmed by 5 bases and the J gene end by 7 bases; junction bases not matched to a gene: 6. The CDR3 sequence is 14 residues long. Only in-frame clones appear in the TCRdb table, and some are missing; sequencing was by immunoSEQ multiplex PCR. This table has around 100,000 clones, 81% appearing once. A note on this clone: Its target is not known.

The chain has TRBV28 and TRBJ1-5; 9 positions match TRBD1. The sequence derives from a human donor with non-small cell lung cancer that progressed on radiotherapy plus ipilimumab. Some clones in this sample may be carry-over from other donors' samples. Specimen: peripheral blood, collected from a patient treated with radiotherapy plus ipilimumab. The CDR3 sequence is CASSPTGGDQPQHF. The CDR3 coding sequence is TGTGCCAGCAGTCCGACAGGGGGTGACCAGCCCCAGCATTTT.